This T cell receptor beta chain appears in the sequencing data of a study of blood T cell repertoires in COVID-19. Study summary: COVID-19 samples, acute and convalescent, were from the United States, Italy and Spain. T cells, B-cell-depleted T cells, or PBMCs provided the cDNA or gDNA that served as material.

Original processing methods: Amplification of reference gene primers provided the estimated nucleated cell counts. Sequencing was performed with immunoSEQ multiplex PCR; in TCRdb, only in-frame clones are kept and a portion is missing. The V and J calls and clone size are taken from that table; D and trimming were inferred from the DNA. The repertoire holds around 190,000 clones, with 85% to 90% as singletons. This clone was counted once. The CDR3 totals 16 residues. The germline CDR1 and CDR2 sequences are SGHDN and FVKESK. After removal of 2 bases from V and 7 bases from J, the junction contained 7 bases not matched to a gene.

Specimen: peripheral blood. The V gene is TRBV14, the J gene TRBJ1-4, with TRBD1 matching 10 bases. The clonotype originates from a man younger than 35 with active or convalescent COVID-19. CDR3 sequence reads: CASSQWGQGIVEKLFF. CDR3 sequence (DNA): TGTGCCAGCAGCCAATGGGGACAGGGGATAGTTGAAAAACTGTTTTTT.